What follows are 7 T cell receptor beta chains derived from one specimen sequenced in a study of T cells in Graves' hyperthyroidism and ophthalmopathy. Amplification of TCR beta CDR3 regions was performed using RNA transcripts as template. A first-round RT-PCR of the TCR CDR3 used the HTBI primer set. Via MiXCR, TCRdb re-called the multiplex PCR reads, giving one row per CDR3 protein. The sample yields around 340,000 distinct CDR3 sequences, about 18% seen once. What was sequenced was blood. Source of these receptors: a woman aged 45-59 years with Graves' hyperthyroidism.

The V gene is TRBV2, the J gene TRBJ2-1; the match to TRBD1 covers 12 bases. From germline, CDR1 is SNHLY and CDR2 FYNNEI. This CDR3 region has 11 residues. V was clipped by 8 bases and J by 13 bases; unmatched bases: 3. CDR3 in DNA: TGTGCCAGCCGGGACAGGGGGCATCAGTTCTTC. Its translation: CASRDRGHQFF.

The genes are TRBV29-1 and TRBJ1-6; no definite D call. Germline V gives CDR1 SQVTM, CDR2 ANQGSEA. Trimming pared 4 bases from V and 9 bases from J, leaving 10 bases between. The CDR3 totals 12 residues. CDR3: CSVGGLGSPLHF. In DNA form, the CDR3 reads TGCAGCGTTGGCGGATTAGGTTCACCCCTCCACTTT.

The chain is built from TRBV7-9 and TRBJ2-7; D gene uncertain. Germline lookup yields CDR1 SEHNR and CDR2 FQNEAQ (reference sequence). The CDR3 is 12 residues long. The V end lost 5 bases, the J end lost 3 bases, and 8 bases lay between the germline ends. The CDR3 reads CASSIAVYEQYF. CDR3 coding DNA: TGTGCCAGCAGCATCGCCGTCTACGAGCAGTACTTC.

This clonotype was detected ten times or more. Here the CDR3 DNA reads TGTGCCAGCAGCTTACTACAGGGAACCGGGGAGCTGTTTTTT. Translated, it gives CASSLLQGTGELFF. This chain joins TRBV7-9 and TRBJ2-2; possible D gene TRBD1, 6 bases. Trimming took 2 bases from V and 5 from J, leaving 9 bases between them. The CDR3 covers 14 residues. Germline-derived CDR1 and CDR2 are SEHNR and FQNEAQ (reference sequence).

The sample holds a few counts of this clonotype. The chain uses TRBV2 and TRBJ2-2, with 9 bases matching TRBD1. The V and J ends lost 4 bases and 4 bases, in that order; junction bases with no gene match: 1. The CDR3 length is 14 residues. The germline CDR1 and CDR2 sequences are SNHLY and FYNNEI. The CDR3: CASSGQGGTGELFF. In DNA form, the CDR3 reads TGTGCCAGCAGTGGACAGGGGGGCACCGGGGAGCTGTTTTTT. Supplemented by reference TRBV2 and TRBJ2-2, the full variable domain reads EPEVTQTPSHQVTQMGQEVILRCVPISNHLYFYWYRQILGQKVEFLVSFYNNEISEKSEIFDDQFSVERPDGSNFTLKIRSTKLEDSAMYFCASSGQGGTGELFFGEGSRLTVL.

The gene calls are TRBV4-1 and TRBJ2-7, with 8 bases aligning to TRBD2. The CDR3 extends over 16 amino acids. Looked up from germline, CDR1 is MGHRA and CDR2 is YSYEKL. With 2 bases clipped from V and 3 bases from J, the junction kept 9 bases outside the gene matches. This chain's CDR3 is CASSQFQRESDYEQYF. In nucleotides, the CDR3 is TGCGCCAGCAGCCAATTTCAGCGGGAGTCGGACTACGAGCAGTACTTC.

This clonotype was detected only a few times. CDR3 in DNA: TGCGCCAGCAGCCAAGGGCACCCTCCTTCCACAGATACGCAGTATTTT. Protein sequence: CASSQGHPPSTDTQYF. This rearrangement joins TRBV4-1 to TRBJ2-3; D remains unclear. V lost 1 base to trimming and J lost 2 bases, with 13 bases between them. Per the germline V gene, CDR1 is MGHRA and CDR2 is YSYEKL. This CDR3 region has 16 residues.